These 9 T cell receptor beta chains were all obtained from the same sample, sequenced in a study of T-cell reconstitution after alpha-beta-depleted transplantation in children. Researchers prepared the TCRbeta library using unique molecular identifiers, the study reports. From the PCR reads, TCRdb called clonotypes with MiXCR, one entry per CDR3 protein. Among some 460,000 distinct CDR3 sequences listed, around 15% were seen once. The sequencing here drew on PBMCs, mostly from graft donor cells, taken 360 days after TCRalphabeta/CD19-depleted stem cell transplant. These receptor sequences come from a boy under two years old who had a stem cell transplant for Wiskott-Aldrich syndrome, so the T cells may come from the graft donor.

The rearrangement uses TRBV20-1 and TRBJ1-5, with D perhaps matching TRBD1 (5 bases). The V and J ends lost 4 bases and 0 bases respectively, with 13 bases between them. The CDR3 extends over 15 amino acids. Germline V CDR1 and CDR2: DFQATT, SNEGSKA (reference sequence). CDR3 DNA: TGCAGTGCTATTCGGGGACTTAATAGCAATCAGCCCCAGCATTTT. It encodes CSAIRGLNSNQPQHF.

CDR3 sequence: CASRPIRGPGNEQFF. The DNA of the CDR3 is TGCGCCAGCAGGCCCATCCGGGGTCCCGGTAATGAGCAGTTCTTC. V and J are TRBV5-1 and TRBJ2-1; possible D gene TRBD2, 5 bases. The CDR3 has 15 residues. Looked up from germline, CDR1 is SGHRS and CDR2 is YFSETQ. V was clipped by 5 bases and J by 7 bases, with 19 bases between them. The full variable domain, its missing parts supplied by reference TRBV5-1 and TRBJ2-1, is KAGVTQTPRYLIKTRGQQVTLSCSPISGHRSVSWYQQTPGQGLQFLFEYFSETQRNKGNFPGRFSGRQFSNSRSEMNVSTLELGDSALYLCASRPIRGPGNEQFFGPGTRLTVL.

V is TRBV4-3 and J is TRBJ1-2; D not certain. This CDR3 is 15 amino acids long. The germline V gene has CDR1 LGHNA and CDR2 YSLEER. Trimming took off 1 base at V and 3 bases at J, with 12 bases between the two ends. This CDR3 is CASSQVGREDYGYTF. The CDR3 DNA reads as TGCGCCAGCAGCCAAGTAGGCAGAGAGGACTATGGCTACACCTTC.

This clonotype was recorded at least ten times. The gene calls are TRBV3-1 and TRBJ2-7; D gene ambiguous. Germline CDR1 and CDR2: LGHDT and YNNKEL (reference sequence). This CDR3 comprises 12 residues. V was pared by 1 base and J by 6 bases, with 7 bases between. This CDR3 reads CASSQASGEQYF. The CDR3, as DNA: TGTGCCAGCAGCCAAGCGAGTGGCGAGCAGTACTTC.

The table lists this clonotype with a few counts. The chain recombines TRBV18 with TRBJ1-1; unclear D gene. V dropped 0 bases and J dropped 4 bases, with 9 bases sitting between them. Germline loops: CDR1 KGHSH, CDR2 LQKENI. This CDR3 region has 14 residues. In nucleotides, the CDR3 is TGTGCCAGCTCACCACCAAGAAAGGGCACTGAAGCTTTCTTT. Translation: CASSPPRKGTEAFF.

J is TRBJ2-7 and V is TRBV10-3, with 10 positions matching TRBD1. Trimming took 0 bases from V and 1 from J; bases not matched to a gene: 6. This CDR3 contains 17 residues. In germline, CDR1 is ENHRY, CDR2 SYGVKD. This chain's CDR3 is CAISESLWDRGSYEQYF. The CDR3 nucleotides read TGTGCCATCAGTGAGTCGCTGTGGGACAGGGGATCCTACGAGCAGTACTTC.

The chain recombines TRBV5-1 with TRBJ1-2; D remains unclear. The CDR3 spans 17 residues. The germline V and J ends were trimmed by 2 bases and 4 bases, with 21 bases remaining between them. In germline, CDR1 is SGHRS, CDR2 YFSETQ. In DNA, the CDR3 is TGCGCCAGCAGCTTAATGGTTTACCCCGACTCAAGCTATGGCTACACCTTC. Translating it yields CASSLMVYPDSSYGYTF.

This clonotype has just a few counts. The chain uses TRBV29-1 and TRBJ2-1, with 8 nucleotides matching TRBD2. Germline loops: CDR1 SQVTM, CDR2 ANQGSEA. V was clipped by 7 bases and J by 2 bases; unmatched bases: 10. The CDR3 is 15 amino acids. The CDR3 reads CSAALKLAAYNEQFF. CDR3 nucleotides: TGCAGCGCCGCCCTGAAACTAGCGGCCTACAATGAGCAGTTCTTC.

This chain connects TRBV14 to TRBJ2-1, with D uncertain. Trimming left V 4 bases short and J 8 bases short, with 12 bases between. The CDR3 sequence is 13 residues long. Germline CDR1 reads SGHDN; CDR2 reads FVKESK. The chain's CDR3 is CASSRPFWDEQFF. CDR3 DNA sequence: TGTGCCAGCAGCCGGCCGTTTTGGGATGAGCAGTTCTTC.